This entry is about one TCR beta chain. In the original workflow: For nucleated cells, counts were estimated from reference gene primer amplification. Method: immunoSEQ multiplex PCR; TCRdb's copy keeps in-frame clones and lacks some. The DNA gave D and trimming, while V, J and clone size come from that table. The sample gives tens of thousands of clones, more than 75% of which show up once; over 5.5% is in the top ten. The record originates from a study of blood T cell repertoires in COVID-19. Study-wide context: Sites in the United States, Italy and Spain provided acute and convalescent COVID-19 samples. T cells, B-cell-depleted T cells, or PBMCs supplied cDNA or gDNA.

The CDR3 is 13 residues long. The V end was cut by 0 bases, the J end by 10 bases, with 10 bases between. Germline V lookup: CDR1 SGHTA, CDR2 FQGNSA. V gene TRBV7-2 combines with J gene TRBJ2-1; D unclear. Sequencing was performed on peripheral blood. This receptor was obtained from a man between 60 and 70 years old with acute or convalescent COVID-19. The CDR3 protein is CASSLARVLEQFF. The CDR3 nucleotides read TGTGCCAGCAGCTTAGCCCGCGTGCTGGAGCAGTTCTTC.